This entry concerns a single TCR beta chain. These data belong to a study of blood T cell repertoires in COVID-19. Across the study: Acute-phase and convalescent COVID-19 samples originated in the United States, Italy and Spain. Nucleic acid was either cDNA or gDNA, and it came from T cells, B-cell-depleted T cells, or PBMCs.

TCRdb's table, derived via immunoSEQ multiplex PCR, lists solely in-frame clones and lacks some. This sample carries roughly 120,000 clones, 60% to 80% of them seen once, and the ten largest clones take roughly 7.9%. Germline V gene data show CDR1 as MNHEY and CDR2 as SVGAGI. The CDR3 has 13 residues. V gave up 6 bases and J gave up 5 bases; unmatched junction bases: 5. The rearrangement uses TRBV6-5 and TRBJ2-7, with TRBD2 matching 9 bases. Sequencing was carried out using peripheral blood. The TCR sequence derives from a human donor in a cohort sampled during active COVID-19. The CDR3 DNA is TGTGCCAGCAGAGATAGCGGGAGCCACGAGCAGTACTTC. It yields the protein CASRDSGSHEQYF.